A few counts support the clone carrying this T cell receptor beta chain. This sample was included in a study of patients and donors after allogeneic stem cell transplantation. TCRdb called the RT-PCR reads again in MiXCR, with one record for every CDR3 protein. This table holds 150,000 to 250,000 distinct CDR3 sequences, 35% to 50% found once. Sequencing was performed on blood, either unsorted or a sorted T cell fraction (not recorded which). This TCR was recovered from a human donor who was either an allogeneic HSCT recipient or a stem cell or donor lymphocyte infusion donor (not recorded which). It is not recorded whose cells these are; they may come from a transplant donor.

The CDR3 loop is CASSVGHDGSGTEAFF. DNA for the CDR3: TGTGCCAGCAGCGTAGGCCACGACGGGAGTGGCACTGAAGCTTTCTTT. This chain connects TRBV9 to TRBJ1-1; D ambiguous. Germline assignment: CDR1 SGDLS and CDR2 YYNGEE. The ends were cut back, 0 bases at V and 4 bases at J, with 16 bases in the middle. There are 16 residues in the CDR3.